This T cell receptor beta chain was identified during a study of blood T cell repertoires in COVID-19. The authors' processing: Reference gene primer amplification gave estimated nucleated cell counts. The protocol was immunoSEQ multiplex PCR, while the TCRdb copy is restricted to in-frame clones and leaves out a portion. V and J calls and clone size are copied from that table; D and trimming were computed from the DNA. The top ten clones hold nearly 10% of a sample with roughly 140,000 clones, 84% of them seen once. CDR3 size: 14 residues. V lost 4 bases, J lost 6 bases, and 6 bases stayed unmatched. Germline V gives CDR1 LNHDA, CDR2 SQIVND (reference sequence).

V usage is TRBV19 and J usage is TRBJ1-5; TRBD1 aligns across 7 bases. Material for sequencing was peripheral blood. This clonotype was sampled from a woman between 45 and 60 years old with acute or convalescent COVID-19. Here the CDR3 reads CASSTIGTVQPQHF. As DNA, the CDR3 is TGTGCCAGTAGTACCATCGGGACAGTTCAGCCCCAGCATTTT. The variable domain in full, with the rest retrieved from reference TRBV19 and TRBJ1-5, is DGGITQSPKYLFRKEGQNVTLSCEQNLNHDAMYWYRQDPGQGLRLIYYSQIVNDFQKGDIAEGYSVSREKKESFPLTVTSAQKNPTAFYLCASSTIGTVQPQHFGDGTRLSIL.